This T cell receptor beta chain comes out of a study of CD8 T cells in ankylosing spondylitis. Preparation of TCR beta libraries was done by quantitative 5'-RACE with molecular barcodes. Each CDR3 protein is one row after TCRdb ran MiXCR on the 5' RACE reads. This repertoire shows around 25,000 distinct CDR3 sequences, about 2.5% found once; its top ten account for 7.7%. This clonotype has a count of ten or more. Its specificity is not known. Study conclusions and caveats: Under 10 highly homologous variants formed a TCR beta motif that appeared characteristic of ankylosing spondylitis blood.

Looked up from germline, CDR1 is SGDLS and CDR2 is YYNGEE. CDR3 length equals 12 residues. V gave up 0 bases and J gave up 7 bases, with 7 bases separating them. The rearrangement uses TRBV9 and TRBJ1-2; the D gene is possibly TRBD1 (5 bases). The clonotype was recovered from a female donor with ankylosing spondylitis or in good health (not recorded which). Sequenced: blood, either unsorted or a sorted T cell fraction (not recorded which). For the CDR3, the DNA is TGTGCCAGCAGCGTAGTGGGGCCTGGCTACACCTTC. It specifies CASSVVGPGYTF.